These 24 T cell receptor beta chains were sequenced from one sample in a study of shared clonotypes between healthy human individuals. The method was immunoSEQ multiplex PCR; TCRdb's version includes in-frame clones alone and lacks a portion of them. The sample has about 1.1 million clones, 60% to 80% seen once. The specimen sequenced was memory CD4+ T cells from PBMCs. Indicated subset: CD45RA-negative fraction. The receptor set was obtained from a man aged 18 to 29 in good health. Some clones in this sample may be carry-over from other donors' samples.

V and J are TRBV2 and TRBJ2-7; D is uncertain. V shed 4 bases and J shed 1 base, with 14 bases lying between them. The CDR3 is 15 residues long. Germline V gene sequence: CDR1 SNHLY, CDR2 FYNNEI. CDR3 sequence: CASSVLSELSYEQYF. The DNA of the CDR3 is TGTGCCAGCAGTGTGCTTTCGGAGCTATCCTACGAGCAGTACTTC.

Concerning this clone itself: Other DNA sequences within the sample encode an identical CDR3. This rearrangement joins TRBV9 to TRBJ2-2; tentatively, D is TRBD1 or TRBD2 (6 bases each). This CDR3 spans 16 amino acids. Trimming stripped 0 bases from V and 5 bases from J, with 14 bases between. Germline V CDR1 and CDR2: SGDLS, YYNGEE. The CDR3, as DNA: TGTGCCAGCAGCGTAGGTTGGGGGGCAAGAACCGGGGAGCTGTTTTTT. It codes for CASSVGWGARTGELFF. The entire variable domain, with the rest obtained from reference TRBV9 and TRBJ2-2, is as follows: DSGVTQTPKHLITATGQRVTLRCSPRSGDLSVYWYQQSLDQGLQFLIQYYNGEERAKGNILERFSAQQFPDLHSELNLSSLELGDSALYFCASSVGWGARTGELFFGEGSRLTVL.

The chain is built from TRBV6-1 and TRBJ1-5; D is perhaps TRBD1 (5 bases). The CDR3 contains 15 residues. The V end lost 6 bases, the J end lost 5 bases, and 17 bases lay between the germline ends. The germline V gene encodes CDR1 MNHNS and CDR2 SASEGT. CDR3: CASRQMRTKHQPQHF. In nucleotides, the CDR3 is TGTGCCAGCAGACAAATGAGGACAAAACATCAGCCCCAGCATTTT.

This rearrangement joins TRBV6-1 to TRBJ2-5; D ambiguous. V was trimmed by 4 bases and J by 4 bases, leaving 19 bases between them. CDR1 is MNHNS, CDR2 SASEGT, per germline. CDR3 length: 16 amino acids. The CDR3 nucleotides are TGTGCCAGCAGTGCGCCACGACCCGAAAAACCAGAGACCCAGTACTTC. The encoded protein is CASSAPRPEKPETQYF.

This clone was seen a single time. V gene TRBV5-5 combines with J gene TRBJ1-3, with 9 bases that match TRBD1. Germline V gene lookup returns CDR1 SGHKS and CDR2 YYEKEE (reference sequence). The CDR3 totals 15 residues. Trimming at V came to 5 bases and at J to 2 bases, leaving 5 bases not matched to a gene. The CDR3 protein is CASRITGGTGNTIYF. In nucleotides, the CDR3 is TGTGCCAGCAGGATAACAGGGGGCACTGGAAACACCATATATTTT.

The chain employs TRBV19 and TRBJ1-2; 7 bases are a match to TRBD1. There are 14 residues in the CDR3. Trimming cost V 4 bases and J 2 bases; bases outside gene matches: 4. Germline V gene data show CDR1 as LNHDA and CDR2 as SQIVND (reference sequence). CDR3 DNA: TGTGCCAGTAGTACCCAGACAGGGAACTATGGCTACACCTTC. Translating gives CASSTQTGNYGYTF.

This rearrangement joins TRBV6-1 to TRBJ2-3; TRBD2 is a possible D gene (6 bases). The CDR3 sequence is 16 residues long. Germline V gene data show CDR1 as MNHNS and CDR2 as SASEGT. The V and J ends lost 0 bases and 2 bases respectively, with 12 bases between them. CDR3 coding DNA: TGTGCCAGCAGTGAAGCGGCCGGGAGTAACACAGATACGCAGTATTTT. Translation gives CASSEAAGSNTDTQYF.

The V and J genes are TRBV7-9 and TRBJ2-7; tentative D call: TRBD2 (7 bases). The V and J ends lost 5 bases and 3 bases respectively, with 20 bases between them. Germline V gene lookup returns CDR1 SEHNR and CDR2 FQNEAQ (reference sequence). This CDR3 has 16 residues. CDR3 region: CASSPEGGAKGYEQYF. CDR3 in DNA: TGTGCCAGCAGCCCGGAGGGGGGGGCGAAGGGCTACGAGCAGTACTTC.

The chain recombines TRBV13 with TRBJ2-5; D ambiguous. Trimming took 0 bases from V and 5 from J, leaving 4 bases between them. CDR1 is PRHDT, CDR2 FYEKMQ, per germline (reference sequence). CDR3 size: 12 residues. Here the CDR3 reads CASSLGQETQYF. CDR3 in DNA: TGTGCCAGCAGCTTAGGGCAGGAGACCCAGTACTTC.

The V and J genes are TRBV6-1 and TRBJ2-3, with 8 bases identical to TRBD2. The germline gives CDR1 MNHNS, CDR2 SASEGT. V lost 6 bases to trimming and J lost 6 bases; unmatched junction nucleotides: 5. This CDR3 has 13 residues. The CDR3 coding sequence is TGTGCCAGCAGGGGACTAGTGGTGGATACGCAGTATTTT. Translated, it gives CASRGLVVDTQYF.

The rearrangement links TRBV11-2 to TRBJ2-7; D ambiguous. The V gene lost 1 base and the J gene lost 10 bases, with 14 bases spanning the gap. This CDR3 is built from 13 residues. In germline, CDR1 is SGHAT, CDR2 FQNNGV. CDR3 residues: CASSLGLVESQYF. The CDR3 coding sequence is TGTGCCAGCAGCTTAGGGTTAGTCGAGTCCCAGTACTTC.

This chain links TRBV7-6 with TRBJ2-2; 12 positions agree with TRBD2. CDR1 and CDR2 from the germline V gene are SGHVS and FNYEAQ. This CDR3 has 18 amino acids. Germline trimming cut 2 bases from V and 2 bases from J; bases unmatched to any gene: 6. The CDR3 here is CASSLLASGRVNTGELFF. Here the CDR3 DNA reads TGTGCCAGCAGCTTATTGGCTAGCGGGAGGGTTAACACCGGGGAGCTGTTTTTT.

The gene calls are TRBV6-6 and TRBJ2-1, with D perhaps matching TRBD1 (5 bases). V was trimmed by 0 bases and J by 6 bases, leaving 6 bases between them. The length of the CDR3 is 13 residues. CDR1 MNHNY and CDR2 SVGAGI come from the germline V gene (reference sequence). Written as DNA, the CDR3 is TGTGCCAGCAGTTACTCCCAGGGCAATGAGCAGTTCTTC. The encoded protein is CASSYSQGNEQFF.

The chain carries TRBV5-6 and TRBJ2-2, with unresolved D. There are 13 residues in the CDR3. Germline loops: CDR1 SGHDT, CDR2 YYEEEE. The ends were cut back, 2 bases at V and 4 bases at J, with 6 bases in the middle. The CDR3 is CASSLVFTGELFF. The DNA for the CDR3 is TGTGCCAGCAGCTTAGTATTCACCGGGGAGCTGTTTTTT.

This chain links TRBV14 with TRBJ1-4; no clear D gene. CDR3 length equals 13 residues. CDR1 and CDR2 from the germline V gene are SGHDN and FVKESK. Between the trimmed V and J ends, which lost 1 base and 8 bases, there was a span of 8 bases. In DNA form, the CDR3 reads TGTGCCAGCAGCCAAGTAAGAGGGGAAAAACTGTTTTTT. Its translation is CASSQVRGEKLFF.

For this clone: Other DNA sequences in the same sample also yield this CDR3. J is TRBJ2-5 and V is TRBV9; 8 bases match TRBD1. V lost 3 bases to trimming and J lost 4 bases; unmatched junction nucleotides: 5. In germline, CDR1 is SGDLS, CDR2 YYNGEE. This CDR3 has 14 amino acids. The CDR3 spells CASSGGQGSETQYF. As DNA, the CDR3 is TGTGCCAGCAGCGGTGGACAGGGATCAGAGACCCAGTACTTC.

As DNA, the CDR3 is TGCGCCAGCAGCGGAGGGGCCAGGCTAGCCACAGATACGCAGTATTTT. This translates into CASSGGARLATDTQYF. The chain has TRBV5-1 and TRBJ2-3; D might be TRBD2 (6 bases). CDR1 SGHRS and CDR2 YFSETQ come from the germline V gene. This CDR3 is built from 16 residues. The ends were cut back, 4 bases at V and 2 bases at J, with 17 bases in the middle.

The CDR3 reads CASSLGYAGVTEAFF. The CDR3 DNA follows: TGCGCCAGCAGCTTGGGGTATGCAGGGGTCACTGAAGCTTTCTTT. V gene TRBV5-1 combines with J gene TRBJ1-1; TRBD1 might be the D (6 bases). The V gene's germline CDR1 is SGHRS and CDR2 YFSETQ. V was clipped by 0 bases and J by 4 bases, with 13 bases between them. The CDR3 runs 15 residues.

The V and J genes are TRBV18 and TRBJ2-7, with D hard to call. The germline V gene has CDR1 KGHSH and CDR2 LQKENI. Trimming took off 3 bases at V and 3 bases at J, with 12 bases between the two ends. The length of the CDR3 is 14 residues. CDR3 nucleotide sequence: TGTGCCAGCTCACCTAGACCGGCAGACTACGAGCAGTACTTC. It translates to CASSPRPADYEQYF.

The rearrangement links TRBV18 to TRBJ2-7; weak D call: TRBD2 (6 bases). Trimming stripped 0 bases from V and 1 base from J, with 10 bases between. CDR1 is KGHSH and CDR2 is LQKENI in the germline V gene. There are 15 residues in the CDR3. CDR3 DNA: TGTGCCAGCTCACCACCGGGACGGGGGTCCTACGAGCAGTACTTC. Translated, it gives CASSPPGRGSYEQYF.

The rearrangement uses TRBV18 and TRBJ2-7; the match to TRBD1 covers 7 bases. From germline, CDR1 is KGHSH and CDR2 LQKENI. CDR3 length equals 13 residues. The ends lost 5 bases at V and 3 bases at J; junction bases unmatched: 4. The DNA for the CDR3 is TGTGCCAGCTCAAGGGCAGGGGGCTACGAGCAGTACTTC. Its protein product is CASSRAGGYEQYF.

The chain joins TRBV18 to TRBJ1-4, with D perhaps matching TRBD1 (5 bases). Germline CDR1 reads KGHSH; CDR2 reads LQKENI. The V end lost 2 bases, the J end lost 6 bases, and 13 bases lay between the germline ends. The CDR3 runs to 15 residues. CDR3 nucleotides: TGTGCCAGCTCACCAGCGGCAGGGTTTGATGAAAAACTGTTTTTT. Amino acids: CASSPAAGFDEKLFF.

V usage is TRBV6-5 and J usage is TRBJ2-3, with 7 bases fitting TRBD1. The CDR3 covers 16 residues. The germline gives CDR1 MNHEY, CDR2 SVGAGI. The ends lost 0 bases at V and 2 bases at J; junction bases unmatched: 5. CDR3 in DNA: TGTGCCAGCAGTTACTCCAACAGGGGTCTCACAGATACGCAGTATTTT. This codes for CASSYSNRGLTDTQYF.

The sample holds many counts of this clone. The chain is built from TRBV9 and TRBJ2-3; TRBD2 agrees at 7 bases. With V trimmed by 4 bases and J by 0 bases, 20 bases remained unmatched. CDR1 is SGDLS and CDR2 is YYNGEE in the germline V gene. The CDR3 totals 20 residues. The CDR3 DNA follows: TGTGCCAGCAGCCCCCGAGCGGGGAGGGAGCGGAAGGTTAGCACAGATACGCAGTATTTT. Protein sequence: CASSPRAGRERKVSTDTQYF.